This T cell receptor beta chain comes out of a study of glioma-infiltrating T cells after dendritic cell vaccination. Study information: Glioblastoma patients came from Phase I and II dendritic cell vaccination trials. Three intradermal dendritic cell vaccine injections were given every two weeks. Overall study findings and caveats: The cohort had few patients with full blood and tumor sets.

In regard to this clone: What it recognizes is unknown.

From germline, CDR1 is MNHNY and CDR2 SVGAGI (reference sequence). CDR3 length: 13 residues. The V gene lost 8 bases and the J gene lost 5 bases, with 13 bases spanning the gap. The PCR used 60 V beta and 13 J beta primers. The repertoire was sequenced with immunoSEQ multiplex PCR; TCRdb's copy has only in-frame clones and lacks some. The table shows 35,000 to 40,000 clones, with approximately 84% occurring only once. The sequences come from blood, collected before dendritic cell vaccination. The origin of this receptor is a human donor with glioblastoma. The chain links TRBV6-6 to TRBJ2-1; a weak D match, TRBD2 (5 bases). The CDR3 protein is CASSGVPDNEQFF. The CDR3 nucleotides read TGTGCCAGCTCCGGGGTTCCAGACAATGAGCAGTTCTTC.